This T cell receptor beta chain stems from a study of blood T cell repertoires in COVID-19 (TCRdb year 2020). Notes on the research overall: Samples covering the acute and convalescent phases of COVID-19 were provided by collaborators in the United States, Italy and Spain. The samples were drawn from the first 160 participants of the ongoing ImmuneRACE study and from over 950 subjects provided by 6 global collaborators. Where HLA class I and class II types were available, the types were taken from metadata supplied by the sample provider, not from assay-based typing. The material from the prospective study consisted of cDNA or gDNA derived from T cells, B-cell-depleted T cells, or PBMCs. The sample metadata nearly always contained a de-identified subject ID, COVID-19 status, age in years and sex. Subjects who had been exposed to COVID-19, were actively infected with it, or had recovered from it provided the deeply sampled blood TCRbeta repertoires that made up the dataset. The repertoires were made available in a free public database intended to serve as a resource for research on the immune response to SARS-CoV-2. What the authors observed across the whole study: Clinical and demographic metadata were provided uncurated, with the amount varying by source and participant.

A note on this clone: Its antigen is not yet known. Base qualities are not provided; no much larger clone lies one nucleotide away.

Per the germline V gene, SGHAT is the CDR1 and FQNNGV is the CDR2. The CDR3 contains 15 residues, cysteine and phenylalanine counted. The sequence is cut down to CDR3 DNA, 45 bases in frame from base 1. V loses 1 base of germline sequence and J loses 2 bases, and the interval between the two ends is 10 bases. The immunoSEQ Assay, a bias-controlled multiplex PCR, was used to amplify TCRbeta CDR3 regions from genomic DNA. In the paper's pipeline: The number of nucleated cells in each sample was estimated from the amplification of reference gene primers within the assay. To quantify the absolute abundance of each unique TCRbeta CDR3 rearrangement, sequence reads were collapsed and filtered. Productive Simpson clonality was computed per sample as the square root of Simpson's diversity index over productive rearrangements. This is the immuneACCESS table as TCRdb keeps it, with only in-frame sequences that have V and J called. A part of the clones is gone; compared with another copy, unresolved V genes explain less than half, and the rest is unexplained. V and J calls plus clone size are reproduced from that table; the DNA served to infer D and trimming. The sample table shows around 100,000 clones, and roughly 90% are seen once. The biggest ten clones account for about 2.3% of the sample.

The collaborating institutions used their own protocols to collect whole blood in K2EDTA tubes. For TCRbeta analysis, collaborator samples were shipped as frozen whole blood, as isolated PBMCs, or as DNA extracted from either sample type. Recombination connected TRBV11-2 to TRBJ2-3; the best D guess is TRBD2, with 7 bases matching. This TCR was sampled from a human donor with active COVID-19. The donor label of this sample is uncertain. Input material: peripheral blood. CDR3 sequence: CASSLGGGLTDTQYF. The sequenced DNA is TGTGCCAGCAGCTTAGGGGGGGGGCTCACAGATACGCAGTATTTT.